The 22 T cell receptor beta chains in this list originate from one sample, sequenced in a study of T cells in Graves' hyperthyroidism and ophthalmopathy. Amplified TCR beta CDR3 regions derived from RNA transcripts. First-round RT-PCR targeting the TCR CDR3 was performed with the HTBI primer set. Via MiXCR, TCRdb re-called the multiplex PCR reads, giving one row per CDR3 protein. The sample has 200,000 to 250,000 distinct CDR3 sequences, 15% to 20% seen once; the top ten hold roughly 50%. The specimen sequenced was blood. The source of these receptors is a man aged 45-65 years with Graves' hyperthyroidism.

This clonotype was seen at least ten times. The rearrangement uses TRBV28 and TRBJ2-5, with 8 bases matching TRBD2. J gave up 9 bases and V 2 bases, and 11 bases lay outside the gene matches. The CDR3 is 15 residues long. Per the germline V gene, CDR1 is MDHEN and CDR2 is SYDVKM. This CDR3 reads CASSLILAEGGAQYF. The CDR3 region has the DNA TGTGCCAGCAGTTTAATACTAGCGGAGGGCGGAGCCCAGTACTTC.

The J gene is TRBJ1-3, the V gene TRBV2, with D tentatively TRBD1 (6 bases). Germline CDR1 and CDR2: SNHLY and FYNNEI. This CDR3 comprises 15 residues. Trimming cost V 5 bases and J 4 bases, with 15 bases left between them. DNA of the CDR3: TGTGCCAGCAGTATCATAGGGGGAGTCGGAAACACCATATATTTT. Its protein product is CASSIIGGVGNTIYF.

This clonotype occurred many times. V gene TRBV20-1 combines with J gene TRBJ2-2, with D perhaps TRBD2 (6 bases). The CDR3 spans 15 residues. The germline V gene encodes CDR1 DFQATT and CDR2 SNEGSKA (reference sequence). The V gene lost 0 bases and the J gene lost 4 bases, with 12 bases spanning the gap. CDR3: CSARDGGPGTGELFF. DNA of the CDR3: TGCAGTGCTAGAGACGGAGGGCCAGGCACCGGGGAGCTGTTTTTT.

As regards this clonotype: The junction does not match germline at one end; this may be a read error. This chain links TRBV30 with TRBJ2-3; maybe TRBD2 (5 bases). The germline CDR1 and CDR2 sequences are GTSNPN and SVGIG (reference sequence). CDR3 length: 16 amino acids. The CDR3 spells CTWRPRRVISTDTQYF. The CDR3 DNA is TGTACCTGGAGGCCCCGGCGCGTAATCAGCACAGATACGCAGTATTTT.

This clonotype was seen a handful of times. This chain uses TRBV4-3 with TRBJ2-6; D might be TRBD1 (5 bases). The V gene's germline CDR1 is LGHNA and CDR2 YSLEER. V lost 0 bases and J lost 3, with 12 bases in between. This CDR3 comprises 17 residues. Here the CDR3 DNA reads TGCGCCAGCAGCCAAGACATAGGGGCTTATGGGGCCAACGTCCTGACTTTC. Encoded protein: CASSQDIGAYGANVLTF.

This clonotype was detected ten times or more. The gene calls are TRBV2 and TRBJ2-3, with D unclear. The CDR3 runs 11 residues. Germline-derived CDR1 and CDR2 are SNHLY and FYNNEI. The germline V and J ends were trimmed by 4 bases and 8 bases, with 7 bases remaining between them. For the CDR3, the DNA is TGTGCCAGCAGTGGGGCCGGTACGCAGTATTTT. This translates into CASSGAGTQYF.

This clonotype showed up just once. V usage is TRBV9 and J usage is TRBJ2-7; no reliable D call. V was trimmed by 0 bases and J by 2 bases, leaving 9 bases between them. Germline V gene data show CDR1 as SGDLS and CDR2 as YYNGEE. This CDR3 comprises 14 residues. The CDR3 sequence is CASSVGGKTYEQYF. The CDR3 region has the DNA TGTGCCAGCAGCGTAGGCGGCAAGACCTACGAGCAGTACTTC.

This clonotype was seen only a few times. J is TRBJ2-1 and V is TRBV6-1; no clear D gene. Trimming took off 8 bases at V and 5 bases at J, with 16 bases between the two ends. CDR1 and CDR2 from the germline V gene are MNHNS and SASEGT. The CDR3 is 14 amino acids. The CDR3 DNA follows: TGTGCCAGCCAGTCATCCGGGCCCCACAATGAGCAGTTCTTC. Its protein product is CASQSSGPHNEQFF.

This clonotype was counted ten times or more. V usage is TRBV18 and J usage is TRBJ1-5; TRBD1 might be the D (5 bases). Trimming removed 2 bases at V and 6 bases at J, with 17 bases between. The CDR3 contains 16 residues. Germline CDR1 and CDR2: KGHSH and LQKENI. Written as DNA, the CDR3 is TGTGCCAGCTCACCAGGGCAGGGTGGAAGTGGTCAGCCCCAGCATTTT. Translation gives CASSPGQGGSGQPQHF.

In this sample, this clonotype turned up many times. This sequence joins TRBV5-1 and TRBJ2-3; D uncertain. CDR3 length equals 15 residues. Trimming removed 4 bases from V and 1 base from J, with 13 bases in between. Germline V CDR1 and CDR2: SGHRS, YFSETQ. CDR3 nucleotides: TGCGCCAGCAGCGTAGGCTATGTGGGCACAGATACGCAGTATTTT. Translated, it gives CASSVGYVGTDTQYF.

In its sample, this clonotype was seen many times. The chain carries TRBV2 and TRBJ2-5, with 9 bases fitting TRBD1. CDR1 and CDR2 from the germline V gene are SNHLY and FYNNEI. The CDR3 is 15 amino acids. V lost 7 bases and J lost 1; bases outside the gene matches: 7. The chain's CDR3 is CASIGQGRTQETQYF. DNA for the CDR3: TGTGCCAGCATCGGACAGGGGCGAACCCAAGAGACCCAGTACTTC.

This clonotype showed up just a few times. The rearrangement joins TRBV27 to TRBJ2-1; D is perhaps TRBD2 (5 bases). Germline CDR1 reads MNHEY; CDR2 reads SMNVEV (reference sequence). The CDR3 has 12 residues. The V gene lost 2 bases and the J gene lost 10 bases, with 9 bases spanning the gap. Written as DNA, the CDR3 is TGTGCCAGCAGTTTAATCGGGGTAGAGCAGTTCTTC. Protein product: CASSLIGVEQFF.

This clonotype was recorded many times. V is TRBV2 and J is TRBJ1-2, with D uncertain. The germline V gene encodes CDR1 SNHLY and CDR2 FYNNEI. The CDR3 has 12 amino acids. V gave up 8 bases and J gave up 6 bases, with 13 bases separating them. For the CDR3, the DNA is TGTGCCAGCGGAGCCTTCCTGAATGGCTACACCTTC. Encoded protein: CASGAFLNGYTF.

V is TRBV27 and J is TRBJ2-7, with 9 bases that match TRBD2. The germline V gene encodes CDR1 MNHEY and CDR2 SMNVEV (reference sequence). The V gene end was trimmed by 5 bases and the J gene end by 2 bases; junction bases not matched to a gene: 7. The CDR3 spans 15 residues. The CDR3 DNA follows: TGTGCCAGCAGTCTCTCTAGCGGGATCGCCTACGAGCAGTACTTC. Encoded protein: CASSLSSGIAYEQYF.

The CDR3 spells CASRALGTGLGYTF. The CDR3 DNA reads TGTGCCAGCAGAGCCCTCGGGACAGGGCTTGGCTACACCTTC. The chain employs TRBV28 and TRBJ1-2, with TRBD1 identical over 9 bases. V lost 6 bases to trimming and J lost 7 bases; unmatched junction nucleotides: 9. Germline V gene sequence: CDR1 MDHEN, CDR2 SYDVKM. This CDR3 comprises 14 residues.

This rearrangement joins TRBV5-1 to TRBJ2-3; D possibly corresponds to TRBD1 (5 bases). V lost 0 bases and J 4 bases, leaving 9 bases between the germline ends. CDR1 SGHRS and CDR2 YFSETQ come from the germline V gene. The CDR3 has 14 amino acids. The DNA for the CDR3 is TGCGCCAGCAGCTTGGGTGGGGCCGCAGATACGCAGTATTTT. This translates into CASSLGGAADTQYF.

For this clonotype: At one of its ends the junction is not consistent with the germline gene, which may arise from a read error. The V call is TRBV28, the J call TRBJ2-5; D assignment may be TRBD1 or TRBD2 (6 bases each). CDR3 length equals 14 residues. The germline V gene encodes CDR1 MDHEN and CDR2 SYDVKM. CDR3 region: CASGLGGQQETQYF. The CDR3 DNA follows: TGTGCCAGCGGTTTAGGGGGGCAACAAGAGACCCAGTACTTC.

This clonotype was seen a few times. The CDR3, as DNA: TGTGCCATACAGGGGGATCACACAGATACGCAGTATTTT. Amino acid sequence: CAIQGDHTDTQYF. The V gene is TRBV24-1, the J gene TRBJ2-3, with 8 bases identical to TRBD1. The CDR3 is made up of 13 amino acids. CDR1 and CDR2 from the germline V gene are KGHDR and SFDVKD. V was pared by 11 bases and J by 2 bases, with 5 bases of the junction left unmatched.

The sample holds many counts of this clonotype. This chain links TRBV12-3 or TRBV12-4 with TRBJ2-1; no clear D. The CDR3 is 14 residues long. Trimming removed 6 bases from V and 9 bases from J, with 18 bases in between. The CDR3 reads CASSLEPQRSEQFF. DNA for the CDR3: TGTGCCAGCAGCCTTGAACCGCAGAGGTCTGAGCAGTTCTTC.

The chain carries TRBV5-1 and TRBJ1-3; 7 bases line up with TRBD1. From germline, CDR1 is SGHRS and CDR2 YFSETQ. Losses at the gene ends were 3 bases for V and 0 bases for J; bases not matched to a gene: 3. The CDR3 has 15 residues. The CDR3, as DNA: TGCGCCAGCAGCTCCACAGGGGACTCTGGAAACACCATATATTTT. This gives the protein CASSSTGDSGNTIYF.

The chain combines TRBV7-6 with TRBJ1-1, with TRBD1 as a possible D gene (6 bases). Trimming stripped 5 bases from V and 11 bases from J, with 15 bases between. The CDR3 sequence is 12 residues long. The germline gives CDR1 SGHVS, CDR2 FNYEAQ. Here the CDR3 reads CASSEGGSGAFF. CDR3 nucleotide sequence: TGTGCCAGCAGCGAAGGGGGTTCGGGGGCTTTCTTT.

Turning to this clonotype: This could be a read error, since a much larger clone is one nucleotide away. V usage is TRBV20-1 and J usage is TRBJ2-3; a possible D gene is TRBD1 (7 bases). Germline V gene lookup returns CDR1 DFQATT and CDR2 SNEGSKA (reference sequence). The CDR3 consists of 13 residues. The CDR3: CGGGVSSTDTQYF. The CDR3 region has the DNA TGCGGAGGGGGCGTTTCTAGCACAGATACGCAGTATTTT.